What follows are 28 T cell receptor beta chains derived from one specimen sequenced in a study of CD8 T cells in ankylosing spondylitis (dated by TCRdb to between 2016 and 2019). Receptor libraries were prepared by 5' RACE. TCRdb lists the instrument as Illumina HiSeq 2500. TCRdb redid the processing of the public reads, applying fastp at Q25 and MiXCR, and retained in-frame beta chains. Rows merge per CDR3 protein into single entries with the most common DNA and genes. Across this sample there are 350,000 to 450,000 distinct CDR3 sequences, with 20% seen only once. About 12% of the sample lies in the top ten. The source material was blood, either unsorted or a sorted T cell fraction (not recorded which). Receptors were obtained from a male donor with ankylosing spondylitis or in good health (not recorded which).

The V and J genes are TRBV5-6 and TRBJ2-7, with 8 bases lining up with TRBD2. V was pared by 4 bases and J by 4 bases, with 13 bases of the junction left unmatched. This CDR3 is built from 16 residues. The V gene's germline CDR1 is SGHDT and CDR2 YYEEEE. This CDR3 reads CASSPTPSSGGYEQYF. The CDR3 nucleotides are TGTGCCAGCAGCCCCACCCCCTCGAGCGGGGGTTACGAGCAGTACTTC.

The chain uses TRBV18 and TRBJ2-5; a weak D match, TRBD2 (6 bases). The CDR3 has 14 amino acids. V lost 3 bases to trimming and J lost 4 bases, with 12 bases between them. Germline assignment: CDR1 KGHSH and CDR2 LQKENI. CDR3 amino acids: CASSPPGDGETQYF. CDR3 in DNA: TGTGCCAGCTCACCGCCGGGAGACGGAGAGACCCAGTACTTC.

This clonotype was picked up a small number of times. Mismatch with germline at one junction end may stem from a read error. The genes are TRBV7-7 and TRBJ1-4, with 12 bases fitting TRBD1. The CDR3 loop spans 17 amino acids. Germline V CDR1 and CDR2: SSHAT, FNYEAQ (reference sequence). The CDR3 spells CASSPGTGGPSGEKLFF. For the CDR3, the DNA is TGTGCTAGCAGCCCCGGGACAGGGGGCCCAAGCGGTGAAAAACTGTTTTTT.

This clonotype was counted ten times or more. The rearrangement links TRBV12-3 or TRBV12-4 to TRBJ2-7, with TRBD1 matching 7 bases. The J segment lost 3 bases and the V segment lost 3 bases, leaving 5 bases of the junction unmatched. CDR3 length: 14 amino acids. DNA for the CDR3: TGTGCCAGCAGTTTGGGACAGTTAAACTACGAGCAGTACTTC. Translated: CASSLGQLNYEQYF.

This clonotype turned up a few times. V gene TRBV6-1 combines with J gene TRBJ1-1; 10 bases are shared with TRBD1. The CDR3 is made up of 14 amino acids. Trimming removed 6 bases from V and 5 bases from J; junction bases left unmatched: 6. Per germline, CDR1 MNHNS and CDR2 SASEGT. The CDR3 DNA is TGTGCCAGCAGAGACAGGGGGCAGGGAACTGAAGCTTTCTTT. Protein product: CASRDRGQGTEAFF.

The chain has TRBV5-1 and TRBJ2-5; D is possibly TRBD1 (6 bases). V lost 4 bases, J lost 5 bases, and 12 bases lay in between. The CDR3 consists of 13 residues. Germline V gene sequence: CDR1 SGHRS, CDR2 YFSETQ. CDR3 protein: CASSPGHPETQYF. CDR3 DNA: TGCGCCAGCAGCCCGGGACACCCGGAGACCCAGTACTTC.

The sample holds many counts of this clonotype. The chain combines TRBV7-9 with TRBJ2-7, with 11 bases aligning to TRBD1. The CDR3 is 15 residues long. The germline CDR1 and CDR2 sequences are SEHNR and FQNEAQ (reference sequence). The ends lost 6 bases at V and 1 base at J; junction bases unmatched: 5. CDR3 sequence (DNA): TGTGCCAGCAGTTACGGACAGGGGGCTTCCTACGAGCAGTACTTC. This codes for CASSYGQGASYEQYF.

This clonotype was counted only a few times. The chain uses TRBV6-5 and TRBJ1-5, with D unclear. CDR1 and CDR2 from the germline V gene are MNHEY and SVGAGI. Trimming shortened V by 0 bases and J by 2 bases, and 14 bases separated the two germline ends. The CDR3 runs 17 residues. The CDR3 nucleotides are TGTGCCAGCAGTTACTCGACTCCAGGAGCGGGCAATCAGCCCCAGCATTTT. The encoded protein is CASSYSTPGAGNQPQHF.

This chain links TRBV7-8 with TRBJ2-3, with TRBD1 matching 7 bases. CDR3 length: 15 amino acids. Trimming removed 5 bases from V and 2 bases from J; junction bases left unmatched: 7. Germline CDR1 SGHVS, CDR2 FQNEAQ. The CDR3 spells CASSLLRGLTDTQYF. The CDR3 DNA is TGTGCCAGCAGCCTCCTTAGGGGGCTCACAGATACGCAGTATTTT.

This sequence joins TRBV28 and TRBJ1-5, with D possibly TRBD1 on 6 matching bases. The V gene's germline CDR1 is MDHEN and CDR2 SYDVKM. Trimming stripped 5 bases from V and 4 bases from J, with 15 bases between. CDR3 length: 15 amino acids. CDR3 protein: CASSPTGRINQPQHF. CDR3 nucleotides: TGTGCCAGCAGTCCGACAGGACGGATTAATCAGCCCCAGCATTTT.

This clonotype was recorded at least ten times. This chain uses TRBV4-2 with TRBJ2-1; 7 bases match TRBD2. The germline gives CDR1 LGHNA, CDR2 YNFKEQ. Trimming cost V 2 bases and J 3 bases; bases outside gene matches: 7. This CDR3 is 16 amino acids long. The CDR3 DNA follows: TGTGCCAGCAGCCAACAAAACGCGGGGGACTACAATGAGCAGTTCTTC. Encoded protein: CASSQQNAGDYNEQFF.

This clonotype was recorded many times. The chain joins TRBV6-5 to TRBJ2-7, with 9 bases that match TRBD1. V gave up 3 bases and J gave up 4 bases; unmatched junction bases: 4. The germline CDR1 and CDR2 sequences are MNHEY and SVGAGI. CDR3 length equals 14 residues. The CDR3 loop is CASSYSTGGYEQYF. DNA for the CDR3: TGTGCCAGCAGTTATTCGACAGGGGGTTACGAGCAGTACTTC.

The CDR3 region has the DNA TGTGCCAGCAGCCCCAGGGTGGGGCAGAACTATGGCTACACCTTC. Its protein is CASSPRVGQNYGYTF. This sequence joins TRBV7-9 and TRBJ1-2, with D possibly matching TRBD1 (5 bases). V gave up 5 bases and J gave up 2 bases, with 15 bases separating them. The CDR3 contains 15 residues. Germline lookup yields CDR1 SEHNR and CDR2 FQNEAQ (reference sequence).

CDR3 sequence: CASSSFENRVGEQYF. The CDR3 nucleotides read TGTGCCAGCAGCTCTTTCGAGAACAGGGTAGGCGAGCAGTACTTC. The chain combines TRBV7-9 with TRBJ2-7, with D possibly TRBD1 on 6 matching bases. The V gene's germline CDR1 is SEHNR and CDR2 FQNEAQ (reference sequence). The CDR3 runs 15 residues. The V gene lost 4 bases and the J gene lost 6 bases, with 19 bases spanning the gap.

This clonotype was observed a handful of times. The chain employs TRBV15 and TRBJ2-5; D remains unclear. Germline CDR1 LNHNV, CDR2 YYDKDF (reference sequence). CDR3 size: 14 residues. Trimming shortened V by 1 base and J by 2 bases, and 8 bases separated the two germline ends. The CDR3: CATSRVTVQETQYF. The DNA for the CDR3 is TGTGCCACCAGCAGAGTAACAGTACAAGAGACCCAGTACTTC.

This rearrangement joins TRBV12-3 or TRBV12-4 to TRBJ2-1; a possible D gene is TRBD1 (6 bases). The V end was cut by 5 bases, the J end by 7 bases, with 18 bases between. This CDR3 contains 15 residues. CDR3 bases: TGTGCCAGCAGTCCCACAGGGCCCCCCCGGAATGAGCAGTTCTTC. Its protein product is CASSPTGPPRNEQFF.

In its sample, this clonotype was seen a few times. The rearrangement links TRBV29-1 to TRBJ2-7, with 12 positions matching TRBD2. Germline loops: CDR1 SQVTM, CDR2 ANQGSEA. After removal of 4 bases from V and 0 bases from J, the junction contained 7 bases not matched to a gene. The CDR3 consists of 16 residues. The CDR3 spells CSVVLAGGPFSYEQYF. CDR3 nucleotide sequence: TGCAGCGTTGTACTAGCGGGGGGCCCTTTCTCCTACGAGCAGTACTTC.

The rearrangement joins TRBV29-1 to TRBJ2-5; 9 bases are shared with TRBD1. V was clipped by 1 base and J by 0 bases; unmatched bases: 9. This CDR3 contains 17 residues. The germline gives CDR1 SQVTM, CDR2 ANQGSEA. This CDR3 is CSVEAQGTGSDQETQYF. CDR3 in DNA: TGCAGCGTTGAAGCCCAGGGGACAGGGTCCGACCAAGAGACCCAGTACTTC.

The table lists this clonotype with a few counts. The rearrangement joins TRBV12-3 or TRBV12-4 to TRBJ1-6, with TRBD1 identical over 7 bases. After removal of 5 bases from V and 10 bases from J, the junction contained 8 bases not matched to a gene. The CDR3 spans 14 residues. CDR3 residues: CASSTWTGRSPLHF. CDR3 DNA sequence: TGTGCCAGCAGTACGTGGACAGGTCGCTCACCCCTCCACTTT.

Only a few counts were recorded for this clonotype. The V call is TRBV11-1, the J call TRBJ2-3; 7 positions agree with TRBD2. Germline trimming cut 2 bases from V and 0 bases from J; bases unmatched to any gene: 11. Germline assignment: CDR1 SGHAT and CDR2 FQDESV (reference sequence). The CDR3 extends over 18 amino acids. The chain's CDR3 is CASSLTIGTTSSTDTQYF. In DNA, the CDR3 is TGTGCCAGCAGCTTAACGATCGGGACTACCTCTAGCACAGATACGCAGTATTTT.

This sequence joins TRBV29-1 and TRBJ1-4, with unresolved D. The CDR3 totals 14 residues. The V gene lost 6 bases and the J gene lost 1 base, with 12 bases spanning the gap. The germline V gene has CDR1 SQVTM and CDR2 ANQGSEA. CDR3 region: CSVTPPGTNEKLFF. The CDR3 coding sequence is TGCAGCGTCACGCCCCCGGGAACTAATGAAAAACTGTTTTTT.

This clonotype was picked up one time. The DNA of the CDR3 is TGTGCCAGCAGTCCGTACGGGGACCCCTACTACGAGCAGTACTTC. Protein sequence: CASSPYGDPYYEQYF. This chain connects TRBV28 to TRBJ2-7; D possibly matches TRBD1 or TRBD2 (5 bases each). The CDR3 sequence is 15 residues long. Per the germline V gene, CDR1 is MDHEN and CDR2 is SYDVKM. With 5 bases removed from V and 3 bases from J, the gap between germline ends came to 17 bases.

This clonotype was detected a few times. V is TRBV9 and J is TRBJ2-1; D remains unclear. The CDR3 has 15 residues. V was pared by 0 bases and J by 0 bases, with 7 bases between. Germline V gene sequence: CDR1 SGDLS, CDR2 YYNGEE. CDR3 residues: CASSVVGDSYNEQFF. CDR3 in DNA: TGTGCCAGCAGCGTAGTTGGTGACTCCTACAATGAGCAGTTCTTC.

This clonotype was observed a handful of times. The chain employs TRBV24-1 and TRBJ2-1; no firm D call. The CDR3 totals 11 residues. Germline CDR1 is KGHDR and CDR2 is SFDVKD. Trimming stripped 2 bases from V and 13 bases from J, with 8 bases between. The CDR3 spells CATSDSRYQFF. The CDR3 DNA reads as TGTGCCACCAGTGATTCAAGGTACCAGTTCTTC.

This clonotype appeared a few times. The chain links TRBV12-3 or TRBV12-4 to TRBJ2-1; D gene unclear. The V end lost 2 bases, the J end lost 7 bases, and 9 bases lay between the germline ends. The CDR3 contains 13 residues. As DNA, the CDR3 is TGTGCCAGCAGTTTAATGAGAGCAAATGAGCAGTTCTTC. It codes for CASSLMRANEQFF.

This clonotype has a handful of counts. The chain uses TRBV4-1 and TRBJ2-7; D is uncertain. Germline assignment: CDR1 MGHRA and CDR2 YSYEKL. Trimming removed 4 bases at V and 2 bases at J, with 9 bases between. This CDR3 contains 13 residues. CDR3: CASSPFNTYEQYF. For the CDR3, the DNA is TGCGCCAGCAGCCCGTTTAACACCTACGAGCAGTACTTC.

This clonotype was observed a handful of times. The rearrangement uses TRBV5-1 and TRBJ2-5; 11 bases are shared with TRBD1. The V segment lost 0 bases and the J segment 5 bases; nucleotides outside the gene matches: 6. Per the germline V gene, CDR1 is SGHRS and CDR2 is YFSETQ. The CDR3 totals 16 residues. The CDR3 protein is CASSLGTGGGEETQYF. CDR3 DNA: TGCGCCAGCAGCTTGGGGACAGGGGGCGGCGAGGAGACCCAGTACTTC. Variable domain in full (rest from reference TRBV5-1 and TRBJ2-5): KAGVTQTPRYLIKTRGQQVTLSCSPISGHRSVSWYQQTPGQGLQFLFEYFSETQRNKGNFPGRFSGRQFSNSRSEMNVSTLELGDSALYLCASSLGTGGGEETQYFGPGTRLLVL.

A few counts support this clonotype. This chain connects TRBV11-1 to TRBJ2-7; 13 bases align to TRBD2. The CDR3 length is 18 residues. Germline V CDR1 and CDR2: SGHAT, FQDESV (reference sequence). J gave up 3 bases and V 6 bases, and 14 bases lay outside the gene matches. CDR3 protein: CASSAASGLAGAYYEQYF. CDR3 coding DNA: TGTGCCAGCAGTGCCGCCTCTGGACTAGCGGGGGCCTACTACGAGCAGTACTTC.